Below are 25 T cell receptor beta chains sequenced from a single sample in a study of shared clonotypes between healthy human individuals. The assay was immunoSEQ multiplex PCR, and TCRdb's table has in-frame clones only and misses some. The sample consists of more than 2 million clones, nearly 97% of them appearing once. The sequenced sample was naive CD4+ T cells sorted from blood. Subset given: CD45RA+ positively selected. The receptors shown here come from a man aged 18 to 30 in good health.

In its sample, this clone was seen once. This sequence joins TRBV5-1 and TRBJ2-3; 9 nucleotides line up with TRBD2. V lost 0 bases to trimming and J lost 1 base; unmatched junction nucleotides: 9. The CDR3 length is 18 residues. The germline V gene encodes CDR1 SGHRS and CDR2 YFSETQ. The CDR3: CASSLALSGRLGTDTQYF. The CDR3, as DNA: TGCGCCAGCAGCTTGGCTCTTAGCGGGAGACTGGGCACAGATACGCAGTATTTT.

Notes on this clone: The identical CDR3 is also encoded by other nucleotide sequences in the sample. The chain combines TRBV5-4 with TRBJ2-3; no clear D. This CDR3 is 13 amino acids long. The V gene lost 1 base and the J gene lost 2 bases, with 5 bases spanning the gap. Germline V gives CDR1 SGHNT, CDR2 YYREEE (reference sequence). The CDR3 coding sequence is TGTGCCAGCAGCTTGCAGGCCACAGATACGCAGTATTTT. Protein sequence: CASSLQATDTQYF.

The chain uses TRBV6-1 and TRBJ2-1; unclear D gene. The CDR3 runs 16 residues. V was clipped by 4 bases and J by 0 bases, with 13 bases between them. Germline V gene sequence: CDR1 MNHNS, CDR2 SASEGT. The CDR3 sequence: CASSGLLGSSYNEQFF. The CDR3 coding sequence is TGTGCCAGCAGTGGCCTTTTGGGCAGCTCCTACAATGAGCAGTTCTTC.

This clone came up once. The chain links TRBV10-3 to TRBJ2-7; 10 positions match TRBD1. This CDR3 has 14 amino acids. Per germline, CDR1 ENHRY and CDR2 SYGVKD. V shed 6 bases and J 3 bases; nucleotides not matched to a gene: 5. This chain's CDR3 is CAISGGQGIYEQYF. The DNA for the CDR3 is TGTGCCATCAGCGGGGGACAGGGGATCTACGAGCAGTACTTC.

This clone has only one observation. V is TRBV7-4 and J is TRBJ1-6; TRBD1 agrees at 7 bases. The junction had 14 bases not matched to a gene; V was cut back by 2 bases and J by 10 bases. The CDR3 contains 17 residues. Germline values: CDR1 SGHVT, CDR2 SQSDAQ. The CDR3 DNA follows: TGTGCCAGCAGCTTAACAAGACAGGGTTTAGAAAAGTCACCCCTCCACTTT. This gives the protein CASSLTRQGLEKSPLHF.

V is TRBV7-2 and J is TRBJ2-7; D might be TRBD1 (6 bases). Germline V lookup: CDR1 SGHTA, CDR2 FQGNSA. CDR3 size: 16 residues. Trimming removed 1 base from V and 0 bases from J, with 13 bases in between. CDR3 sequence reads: CASSLVGGLLSYEQYF. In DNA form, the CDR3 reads TGTGCCAGCAGCTTAGTTGGGGGCCTCCTCTCCTACGAGCAGTACTTC.

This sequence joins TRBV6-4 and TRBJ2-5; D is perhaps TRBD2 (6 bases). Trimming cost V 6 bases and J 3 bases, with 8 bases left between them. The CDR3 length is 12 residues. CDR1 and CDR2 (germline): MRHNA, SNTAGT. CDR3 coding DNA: TGTGCCAGCAGAGGAGGGGAAGAGACCCAGTACTTC. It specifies CASRGGEETQYF.

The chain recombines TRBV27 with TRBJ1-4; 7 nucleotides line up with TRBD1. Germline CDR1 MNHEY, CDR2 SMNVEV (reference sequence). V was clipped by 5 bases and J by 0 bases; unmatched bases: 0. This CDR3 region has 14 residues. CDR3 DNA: TGTGCCAGCAGTGGGACAGCAACTAATGAAAAACTGTTTTTT. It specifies CASSGTATNEKLFF.

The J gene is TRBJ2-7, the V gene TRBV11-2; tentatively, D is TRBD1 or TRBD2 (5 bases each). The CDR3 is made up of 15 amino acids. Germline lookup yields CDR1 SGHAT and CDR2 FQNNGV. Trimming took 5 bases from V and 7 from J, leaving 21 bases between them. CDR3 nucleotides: TGTGCCAGCAGCACTACCGGGACCTCCGCTGGGGAGCAGTACTTC. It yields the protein CASSTTGTSAGEQYF.

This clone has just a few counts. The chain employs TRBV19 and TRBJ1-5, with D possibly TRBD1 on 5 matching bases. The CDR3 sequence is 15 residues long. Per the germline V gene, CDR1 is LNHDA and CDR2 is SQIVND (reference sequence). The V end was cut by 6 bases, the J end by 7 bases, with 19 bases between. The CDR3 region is CASRVNTGEWQPQHF. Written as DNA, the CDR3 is TGTGCCAGTAGGGTCAACACAGGTGAATGGCAGCCCCAGCATTTT.

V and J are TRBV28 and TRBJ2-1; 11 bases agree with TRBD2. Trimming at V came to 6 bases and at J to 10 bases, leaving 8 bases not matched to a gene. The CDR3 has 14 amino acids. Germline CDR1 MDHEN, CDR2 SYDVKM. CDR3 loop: CASRVAGGASEQFF. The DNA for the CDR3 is TGTGCCAGCAGGGTAGCGGGGGGGGCTAGCGAGCAGTTCTTC.

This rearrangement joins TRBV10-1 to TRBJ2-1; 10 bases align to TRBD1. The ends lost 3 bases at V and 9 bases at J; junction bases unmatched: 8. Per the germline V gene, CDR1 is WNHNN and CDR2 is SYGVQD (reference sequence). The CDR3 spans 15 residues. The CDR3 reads CASSEPGQGYSEQFF. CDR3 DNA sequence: TGCGCCAGCAGTGAACCGGGACAGGGGTATAGTGAGCAGTTCTTC.

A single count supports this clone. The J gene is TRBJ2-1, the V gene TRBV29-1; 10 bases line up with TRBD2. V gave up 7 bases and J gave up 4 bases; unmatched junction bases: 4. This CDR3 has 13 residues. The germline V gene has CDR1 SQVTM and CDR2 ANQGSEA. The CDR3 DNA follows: TGCAGCGCGATACTAGCGGGATACAATGAGCAGTTCTTC. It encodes CSAILAGYNEQFF.

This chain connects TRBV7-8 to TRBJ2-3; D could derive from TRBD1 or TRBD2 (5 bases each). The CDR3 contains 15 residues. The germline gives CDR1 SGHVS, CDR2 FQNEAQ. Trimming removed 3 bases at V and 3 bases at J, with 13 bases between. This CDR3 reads CASSLRGEVTDTQYF. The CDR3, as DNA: TGTGCCAGCAGCTTGAGGGGTGAAGTTACAGATACGCAGTATTTT.

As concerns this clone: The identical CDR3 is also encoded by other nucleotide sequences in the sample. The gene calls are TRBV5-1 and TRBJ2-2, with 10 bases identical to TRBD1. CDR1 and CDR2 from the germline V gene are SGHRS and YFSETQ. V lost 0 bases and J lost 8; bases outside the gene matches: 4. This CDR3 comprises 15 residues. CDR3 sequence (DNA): TGCGCCAGCAGCTTGGAGGGACAGGGGACTGGGGAGCTGTTTTTT. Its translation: CASSLEGQGTGELFF.

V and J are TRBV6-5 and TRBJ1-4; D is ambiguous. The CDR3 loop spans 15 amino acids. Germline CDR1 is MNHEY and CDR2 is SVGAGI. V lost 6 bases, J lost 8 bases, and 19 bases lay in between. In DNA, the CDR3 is TGTGCCAGCAGGCCCCGCGGAAGGAGAGGAGAAAAACTGTTTTTT. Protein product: CASRPRGRRGEKLFF.

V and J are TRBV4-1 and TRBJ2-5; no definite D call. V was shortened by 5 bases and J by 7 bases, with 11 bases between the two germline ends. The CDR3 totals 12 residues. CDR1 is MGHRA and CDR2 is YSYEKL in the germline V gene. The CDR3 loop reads CASSMPSGTQYF. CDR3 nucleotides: TGCGCCAGCAGCATGCCTTCCGGGACCCAGTACTTC.

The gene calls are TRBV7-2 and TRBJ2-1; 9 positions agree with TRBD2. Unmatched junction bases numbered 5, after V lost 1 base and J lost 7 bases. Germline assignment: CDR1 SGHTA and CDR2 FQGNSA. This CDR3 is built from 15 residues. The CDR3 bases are TGTGCCAGCAGCTTAGAGGTTAGCGGGAGTAATGAGCAGTTCTTC. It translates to CASSLEVSGSNEQFF.

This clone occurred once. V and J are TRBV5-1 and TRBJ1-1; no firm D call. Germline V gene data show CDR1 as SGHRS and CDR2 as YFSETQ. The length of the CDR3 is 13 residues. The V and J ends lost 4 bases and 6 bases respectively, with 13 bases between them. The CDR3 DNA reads TGCGCCAGCAGCGGTATTTGGGGATCTGAAGCTTTCTTT. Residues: CASSGIWGSEAFF.

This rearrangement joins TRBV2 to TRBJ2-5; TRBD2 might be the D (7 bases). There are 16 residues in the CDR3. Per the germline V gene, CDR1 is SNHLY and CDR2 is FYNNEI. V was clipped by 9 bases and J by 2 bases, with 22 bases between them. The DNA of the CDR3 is TGTGCCAGTAAAGAACTTGGAGGGGGAGGGCAAGAGACCCAGTACTTC. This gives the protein CASKELGGGGQETQYF.

CDR3 sequence: CAWSVSGTSGTQYF. In DNA form, the CDR3 reads TGTGCCTGGAGTGTATCGGGCACATCGGGGACCCAGTACTTC. This chain joins TRBV30 and TRBJ2-5, with D unclear. V lost 0 bases to trimming and J lost 7 bases, with 15 bases between them. The CDR3 is 14 amino acids. Germline loops: CDR1 GTSNPN, CDR2 SVGIG (reference sequence).

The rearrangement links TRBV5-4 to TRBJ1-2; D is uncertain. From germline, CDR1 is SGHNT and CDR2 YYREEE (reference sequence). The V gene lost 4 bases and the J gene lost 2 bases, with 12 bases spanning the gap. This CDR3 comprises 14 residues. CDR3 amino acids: CASSPTSSNYGYTF. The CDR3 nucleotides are TGTGCCAGCAGCCCAACCTCGTCAAACTATGGCTACACCTTC.

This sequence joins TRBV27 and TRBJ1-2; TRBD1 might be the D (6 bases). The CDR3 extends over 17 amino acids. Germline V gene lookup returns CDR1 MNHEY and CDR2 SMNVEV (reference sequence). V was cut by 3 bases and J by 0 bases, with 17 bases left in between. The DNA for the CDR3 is TGTGCCAGCAGTTTTCGGATCGGGACACTAGCTAACTATGGCTACACCTTC. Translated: CASSFRIGTLANYGYTF.

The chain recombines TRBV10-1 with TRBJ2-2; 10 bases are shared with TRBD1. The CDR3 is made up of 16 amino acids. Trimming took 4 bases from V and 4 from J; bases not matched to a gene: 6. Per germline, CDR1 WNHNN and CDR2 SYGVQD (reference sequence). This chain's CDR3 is CASSGPGQGITGELFF. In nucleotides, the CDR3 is TGCGCCAGCAGTGGCCCGGGACAGGGGATCACCGGGGAGCTGTTTTTT.

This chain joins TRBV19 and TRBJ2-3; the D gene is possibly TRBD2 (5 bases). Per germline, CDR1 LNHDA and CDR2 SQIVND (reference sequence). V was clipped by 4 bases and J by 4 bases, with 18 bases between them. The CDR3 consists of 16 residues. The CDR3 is CASSKGGLAGPDTQYF. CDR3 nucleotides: TGTGCCAGTAGTAAGGGCGGGCTAGCCGGGCCAGATACGCAGTATTTT.